A selection of T cell receptor beta chains follows, all from one sample in a study of blood T cell repertoires in COVID-19. TCRdb's copy holds only in-frame clones and misses some; the assay was immunoSEQ multiplex PCR. The repertoire holds about 420,000 clones, with 70% to 90% as singletons. The sequencing input was peripheral blood. The receptors shown here come from a man aged 18 to 35 with COVID-19, enrolled during active disease. Each CDR3 is given with its conserved first and last residue. Each record gives: D gene, clone size, V gene, J gene, CDR3 protein, CDR3 DNA. The D gene is left open where the match is weak. Not all rows give a size; the values are once, few, many and, for expanded clones, a class.

d_gene: NA
abundance: NA
v_gene: TRBV6-1
j_gene: TRBJ2-7
CDR3aa: CASSEFGTSLYEQYF
CDR3nt: TGTGCCAGCAGTGAATTTGGGACTTCACTCTACGAGCAGTACTTC

d_gene: NA
abundance: NA
v_gene: TRBV27
j_gene: TRBJ1-1
CDR3aa: CASKASAMNTEAFF
CDR3nt: TGTGCCAGCAAGGCCAGCGCCATGAACACTGAAGCTTTCTTT

d_gene: TRBD1
abundance: once
v_gene: TRBV15
j_gene: TRBJ2-1
CDR3aa: CATSRGDRPNNEQFF
CDR3nt: TGTGCCACCAGCAGGGGGGACAGACCTAACAATGAGCAGTTCTTC

d_gene: TRBD2
abundance: NA
v_gene: TRBV5-1
j_gene: TRBJ2-7
CDR3aa: CASSFRVAGTSYEQYF
CDR3nt: TGCGCCAGCAGCTTTCGGGTAGCGGGGACCTCCTACGAGCAGTACTTC

d_gene: NA
abundance: NA
v_gene: TRBV7-6
j_gene: TRBJ1-1
CDR3aa: CASSLGGVTEAFF
CDR3nt: TGTGCCAGCAGCTTGGGAGGGGTAACTGAAGCTTTCTTT

d_gene: NA
abundance: NA
v_gene: TRBV7-8
j_gene: TRBJ1-2
CDR3aa: CASSLASGALNFYGYTF
CDR3nt: TGTGCCAGCAGCTTAGCTTCAGGGGCGCTAAACTTCTATGGCTACACCTTC

d_gene: NA
abundance: NA
v_gene: TRBV2
j_gene: TRBJ2-7
CDR3aa: CASGGAVYEQYF
CDR3nt: TGTGCCAGCGGGGGGGCCGTTTACGAGCAGTACTTC

d_gene: NA
abundance: NA
v_gene: TRBV11-2
j_gene: TRBJ2-3
CDR3aa: CASSLEGTRADTQYF
CDR3nt: TGTGCCAGCAGCTTAGAGGGAACTAGGGCAGATACGCAGTATTTT

d_gene: NA
abundance: NA
v_gene: TRBV6-6
j_gene: TRBJ2-1
CDR3aa: CASSPRGGDYNEQFF
CDR3nt: TGTGCCAGCAGCCCCCGAGGGGGGGACTACAATGAGCAGTTCTTC

d_gene: TRBD1
abundance: NA
v_gene: TRBV7-9
j_gene: TRBJ2-5
CDR3aa: CASSPAYGQARLGETQYF
CDR3nt: TGTGCCAGCAGCCCTGCTTATGGACAGGCGCGCCTGGGCGAGACCCAGTACTTC

d_gene: TRBD1
abundance: NA
v_gene: TRBV18
j_gene: TRBJ1-6
CDR3aa: CASSPGRGPNSPLHF
CDR3nt: TGTGCCAGCTCACCAGGCAGGGGGCCTAATTCACCCCTCCACTTT

d_gene: NA
abundance: NA
v_gene: TRBV6-5
j_gene: TRBJ1-1
CDR3aa: CASRTYGTEAFF
CDR3nt: TGTGCCAGCAGAACCTACGGCACTGAAGCTTTCTTT

d_gene: TRBD2
abundance: NA
v_gene: TRBV10-3
j_gene: TRBJ2-1
CDR3aa: CAISGGLDNLVEQFF
CDR3nt: TGTGCCATCAGTGGGGGACTAGACAATCTAGTTGAGCAGTTCTTC

d_gene: TRBD1
abundance: NA
v_gene: TRBV18
j_gene: TRBJ2-1
CDR3aa: CASSRQRGQGLGNEQFF
CDR3nt: TGTGCCAGCTCCCGTCAAAGAGGACAGGGTTTAGGCAATGAGCAGTTCTTC

d_gene: NA
abundance: NA
v_gene: TRBV7-3
j_gene: TRBJ1-1
CDR3aa: CASSPSLRSTEAFF
CDR3nt: TGTGCCAGCAGCCCGTCCCTGCGAAGCACTGAAGCTTTCTTT

d_gene: TRBD1
abundance: once
v_gene: TRBV6-6
j_gene: TRBJ2-7
CDR3aa: CASSRTGIGTYEQYF
CDR3nt: TGTGCCAGCAGTAGGACAGGTATTGGGACCTACGAGCAGTACTTC

d_gene: TRBD2
abundance: NA
v_gene: TRBV2
j_gene: TRBJ2-5
CDR3aa: CASRRTSSQETQYF
CDR3nt: TGTGCCAGCAGAAGGACTAGCAGCCAAGAGACCCAGTACTTC

d_gene: TRBD2
abundance: NA
v_gene: TRBV14
j_gene: TRBJ2-1
CDR3aa: CASSPGLAGGPYNEQFF
CDR3nt: TGTGCCAGCAGCCCCGGACTAGCGGGAGGGCCCTACAATGAGCAGTTCTTC

d_gene: NA
abundance: NA
v_gene: TRBV6-2/TRBV6-3
j_gene: TRBJ2-7
CDR3aa: CASSYSRNGSGSYEQYF
CDR3nt: TGTGCCAGCAGTTACTCGAGAAATGGCTCCGGGAGTTACGAGCAGTACTTC

d_gene: TRBD2
abundance: NA
v_gene: TRBV5-4
j_gene: TRBJ2-3
CDR3aa: CASSLKGLAGGPDTQYF
CDR3nt: TGTGCCAGCAGCTTGAAGGGACTAGCGGGGGGGCCGGATACGCAGTATTTT

d_gene: TRBD2
abundance: NA
v_gene: TRBV13
j_gene: TRBJ2-1
CDR3aa: CASSIGTSGTYHNEQFF
CDR3nt: TGTGCCAGCAGCATCGGGACTAGCGGAACCTACCACAATGAGCAGTTCTTC

d_gene: NA
abundance: NA
v_gene: TRBV5-1
j_gene: TRBJ1-3
CDR3aa: CASSRTDRTSGNTIYF
CDR3nt: TGCGCCAGCAGCAGAACCGACAGGACCTCTGGAAACACCATATATTTT

d_gene: NA
abundance: NA
v_gene: TRBV18
j_gene: TRBJ1-1
CDR3aa: CASSPDRTNTEAFF
CDR3nt: TGTGCCAGCTCACCAGACAGGACGAACACTGAAGCTTTCTTT

d_gene: NA
abundance: NA
v_gene: TRBV10-3
j_gene: TRBJ2-7
CDR3aa: CAISESGRSYEQYF
CDR3nt: TGTGCCATCAGTGAAAGCGGCAGGTCCTACGAGCAGTACTTC

d_gene: NA
abundance: NA
v_gene: TRBV11-2
j_gene: TRBJ2-2
CDR3aa: CASSLPGATYTGELFF
CDR3nt: TGTGCCAGCAGCTTACCAGGGGCTACGTACACCGGGGAGCTGTTTTTT

d_gene: TRBD1
abundance: NA
v_gene: TRBV2
j_gene: TRBJ1-2
CDR3aa: CASSMTGFWSYGYTF
CDR3nt: TGTGCCAGCAGTATGACAGGGTTTTGGAGCTATGGCTACACCTTC

d_gene: NA
abundance: NA
v_gene: TRBV30
j_gene: TRBJ1-1
CDR3aa: CAWSVYGGNTEAFF
CDR3nt: TGTGCCTGGAGTGTATACGGGGGGAACACTGAAGCTTTCTTT

d_gene: TRBD1
abundance: NA
v_gene: TRBV6-5
j_gene: TRBJ2-7
CDR3aa: CASRPGQPSYEQYF
CDR3nt: TGTGCCAGCAGACCGGGACAGCCTTCCTACGAGCAGTACTTC

d_gene: NA
abundance: NA
v_gene: TRBV7-2
j_gene: TRBJ1-5
CDR3aa: CASSLSQDNTPQHF
CDR3nt: TGTGCCAGCAGCTTAAGCCAGGACAACACGCCCCAGCATTTT

d_gene: NA
abundance: once
v_gene: TRBV4-1
j_gene: TRBJ1-2
CDR3aa: CASSQEQQSNYGYTF
CDR3nt: TGCGCCAGCAGCCAAGAACAGCAGTCTAACTATGGCTACACCTTC

d_gene: NA
abundance: NA
v_gene: TRBV27
j_gene: TRBJ1-1
CDR3aa: CASSPAGGGNTEAFF
CDR3nt: TGTGCCAGCAGTCCAGCTGGGGGGGGGAACACTGAAGCTTTCTTT

d_gene: NA
abundance: NA
v_gene: TRBV5-6
j_gene: TRBJ2-3
CDR3aa: CASSDYLDTQYF
CDR3nt: TGTGCCAGCAGCGACTACTTGGATACGCAGTATTTT

d_gene: TRBD2
abundance: NA
v_gene: TRBV14
j_gene: TRBJ2-7
CDR3aa: CASSLLAGIPYEQYF
CDR3nt: TGTGCCAGCAGTTTACTAGCGGGGATTCCGTACGAGCAGTACTTC

d_gene: TRBD2
abundance: NA
v_gene: TRBV10-1
j_gene: TRBJ2-1
CDR3aa: CASSAREGYNEQFF
CDR3nt: TGCGCCAGCAGTGCGCGGGAGGGCTACAATGAGCAGTTCTTC

d_gene: NA
abundance: NA
v_gene: TRBV7-9
j_gene: TRBJ1-1
CDR3aa: CASSLTTGLNTEAFF
CDR3nt: TGTGCCAGCAGCTTAACTACAGGGCTCAACACTGAAGCTTTCTTT

d_gene: TRBD1
abundance: NA
v_gene: TRBV19
j_gene: TRBJ2-4
CDR3aa: CASSSRGTGGQNIQYF
CDR3nt: TGTGCCAGTAGTTCACGAGGGACAGGGGGCCAAAACATTCAGTACTTC

d_gene: TRBD2
abundance: once
v_gene: TRBV5-4
j_gene: TRBJ2-1
CDR3aa: CASSLPPSGHEQFF
CDR3nt: TGTGCCAGCAGCTTGCCCCCTAGCGGGCATGAGCAGTTCTTC

d_gene: TRBD2
abundance: NA
v_gene: TRBV4-1
j_gene: TRBJ2-7
CDR3aa: CASSRVPGGSTYEQYF
CDR3nt: TGCGCCAGCAGCCGAGTGCCGGGAGGGTCTACCTACGAGCAGTACTTC

d_gene: NA
abundance: NA
v_gene: TRBV30
j_gene: TRBJ1-2
CDR3aa: CAWSATTGSYGYTF
CDR3nt: TGTGCCTGGAGTGCTACGACAGGAAGCTATGGCTACACCTTC

d_gene: TRBD2
abundance: NA
v_gene: TRBV10-3
j_gene: TRBJ2-5
CDR3aa: CAINSSGREETQYF
CDR3nt: TGTGCCATCAATAGCAGCGGGAGGGAAGAGACCCAGTACTTC

d_gene: NA
abundance: few
v_gene: TRBV2
j_gene: TRBJ2-1
CDR3aa: CASSRRPSEYNEQFF
CDR3nt: TGTGCCAGCAGTCGACGCCCTAGCGAATACAATGAGCAGTTCTTC

d_gene: NA
abundance: NA
v_gene: TRBV10-3
j_gene: TRBJ1-1
CDR3aa: CAISRRTVGGTEAFF
CDR3nt: TGTGCCATCAGCCGCCGGACAGTTGGAGGCACTGAAGCTTTCTTT

d_gene: NA
abundance: NA
v_gene: TRBV5-4
j_gene: TRBJ2-5
CDR3aa: CASSRTGSQETQYF
CDR3nt: TGTGCCAGCAGCCGCACGGGGAGTCAAGAGACCCAGTACTTC

d_gene: TRBD2
abundance: NA
v_gene: TRBV27
j_gene: TRBJ2-1
CDR3aa: CASKLAGGPAYNEQFF
CDR3nt: TGTGCCAGCAAGCTAGCGGGAGGGCCGGCCTACAATGAGCAGTTCTTC

d_gene: NA
abundance: NA
v_gene: TRBV10-1
j_gene: TRBJ1-3
CDR3aa: CASSRGNTIYF
CDR3nt: TGCGCCAGCAGTCGGGGAAACACCATATATTTT

d_gene: TRBD2
abundance: NA
v_gene: TRBV14
j_gene: TRBJ2-1
CDR3aa: CASSPTSGSYNEQFF
CDR3nt: TGTGCCAGCAGCCCTACTAGCGGATCCTACAATGAGCAGTTCTTC

d_gene: NA
abundance: NA
v_gene: TRBV7-8
j_gene: TRBJ2-1
CDR3aa: CASSPLGGKFYNEQFF
CDR3nt: TGTGCCAGCAGTCCCCTCGGGGGAAAGTTCTACAATGAGCAGTTCTTC

d_gene: NA
abundance: NA
v_gene: TRBV29-1
j_gene: TRBJ2-3
CDR3aa: CSVKDRRKGTDTQYF
CDR3nt: TGCAGCGTTAAGGACAGACGAAAAGGCACAGATACGCAGTATTTT

d_gene: TRBD2
abundance: NA
v_gene: TRBV27
j_gene: TRBJ2-7
CDR3aa: CASSLGLAGPYEQYF
CDR3nt: TGTGCCAGCAGCCTGGGACTAGCGGGGCCCTACGAGCAGTACTTC

d_gene: TRBD1
abundance: NA
v_gene: TRBV5-1
j_gene: TRBJ2-3
CDR3aa: CASSLELPGQATNTQYF
CDR3nt: TGCGCCAGCAGCTTGGAGCTCCCGGGACAGGCGACGAATACGCAGTATTTT